This T cell receptor beta chain emerged from a study of shared clonotypes between healthy human individuals. The overall study: Per-donor plates numbered three CD4 naive, three CD4 memory, two CD8 naive and one CD8 memory.

J was trimmed by 5 bases and V by 3 bases; bases with no gene match: 3. Per germline, CDR1 SNHLY and CDR2 FYNNEI. The CDR3 consists of 14 residues. In this sample, this clone turned up once. The sorted-subset replicate PCRs were given around 200 ng DNA, which is 25,000 to 35,000 T cell genomes. The method was immunoSEQ multiplex PCR; TCRdb's version includes in-frame clones alone and lacks a portion of them. The data hold 2.3 million or so clones, with approximately 95% observed a single time. The sequencing sample was made of naive CD4+ T cells from PBMCs. Stated subset: CD45RA+ positively selected. V usage is TRBV2 and J usage is TRBJ2-5; 10 bases fit TRBD1. The sequence was collected from a young man in good health. Some clones in this sample may be carry-over from other donors' samples. CDR3 sequence: CASSDDRGRETQYF. In nucleotides, the CDR3 is TGTGCCAGCAGTGATGACAGGGGGCGCGAGACCCAGTACTTC.